The clone carrying this TCR beta chain appeared a single time. The antigen is unknown. The data originate from a study of Ad26.COV2.S vaccination and SARS-CoV-2 variants. Overall study: The study gave Ad26.COV2.S intramuscularly, once or twice 56 days apart.

Clones were read by immunoSEQ multiplex PCR, and TCRdb kept only the in-frame ones, dropping some. This table holds about 250,000 clones, around nine tenths found once. Germline lookup yields CDR1 SGHTA and CDR2 FQGTGA. CDR3 length: 14 residues. V trimming: 4 bases; J trimming: 7 bases; junction bases outside the gene matches: 6. Described treatment: around 19 received Ad26.COV2.S at low or high dose, single or two shots; several received placebo; per-sample allocation not given. After the first vaccine or placebo injection, samples were drawn on day 63. What was given as vaccine was an Ad26 vector encoding Wuhan-strain SARS-CoV-2 spike. Study conclusions and caveats: Recipients given vaccine exceeded placebo recipients in spike-specific TCR breadth. Across vaccine and placebo recipients, the breadth of non-spike TCRs was similar.

The chain combines TRBV7-3 with TRBJ2-3; 9 bases are shared with TRBD1. The receptor's source is a person between 18 and 65 years old who received the Ad26.COV2.S COVID-19 vaccine or a placebo. The material sequenced was peripheral blood, taken in a trial of Ad26.COV2.S vaccine versus placebo. CDR3 bases: TGTGCCAGCAGCTCCCAGGGACAGGGTTATACGCAGTATTTT. It is translated as CASSSQGQGYTQYF.